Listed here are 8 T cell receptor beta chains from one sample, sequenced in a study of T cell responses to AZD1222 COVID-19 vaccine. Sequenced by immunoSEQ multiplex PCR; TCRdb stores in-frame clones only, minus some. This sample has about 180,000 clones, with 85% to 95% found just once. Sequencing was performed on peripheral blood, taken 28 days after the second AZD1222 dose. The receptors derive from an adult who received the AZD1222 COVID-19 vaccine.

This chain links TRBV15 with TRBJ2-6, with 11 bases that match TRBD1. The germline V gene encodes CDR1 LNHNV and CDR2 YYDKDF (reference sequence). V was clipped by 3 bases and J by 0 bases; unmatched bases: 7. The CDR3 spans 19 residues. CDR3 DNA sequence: TGTGCCACCAGCAGCACGTGGGGACAGGGGGTCTCTGGGGCCAACGTCCTGACTTTC. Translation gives CATSSTWGQGVSGANVLTF.

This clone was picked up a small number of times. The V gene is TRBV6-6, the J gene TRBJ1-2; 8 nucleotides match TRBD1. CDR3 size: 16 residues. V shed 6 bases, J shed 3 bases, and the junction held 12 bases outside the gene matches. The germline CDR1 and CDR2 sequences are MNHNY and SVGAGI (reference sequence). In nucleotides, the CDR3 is TGTGCCAGCAGCCATACCGACAGGGGCGGATACTATGGCTACACCTTC. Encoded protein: CASSHTDRGGYYGYTF.

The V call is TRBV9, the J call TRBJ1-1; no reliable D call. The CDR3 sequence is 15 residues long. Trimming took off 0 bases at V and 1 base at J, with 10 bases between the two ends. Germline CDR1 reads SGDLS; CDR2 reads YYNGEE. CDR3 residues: CASSVGVSPNTEAFF. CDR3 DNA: TGTGCCAGCAGCGTAGGGGTCAGTCCGAACACTGAAGCTTTCTTT. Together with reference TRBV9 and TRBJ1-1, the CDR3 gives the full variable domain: DSGVTQTPKHLITATGQRVTLRCSPRSGDLSVYWYQQSLDQGLQFLIQYYNGEERAKGNILERFSAQQFPDLHSELNLSSLELGDSALYFCASSVGVSPNTEAFFGQGTRLTVV.

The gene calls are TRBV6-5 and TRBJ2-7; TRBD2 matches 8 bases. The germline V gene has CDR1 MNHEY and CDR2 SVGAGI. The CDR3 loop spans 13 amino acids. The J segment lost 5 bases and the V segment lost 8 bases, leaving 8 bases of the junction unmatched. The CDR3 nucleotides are TGTGCCAGCTGTAGCGGGAAAAAAAACGAGCAGTACTTC. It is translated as CASCSGKKNEQYF.

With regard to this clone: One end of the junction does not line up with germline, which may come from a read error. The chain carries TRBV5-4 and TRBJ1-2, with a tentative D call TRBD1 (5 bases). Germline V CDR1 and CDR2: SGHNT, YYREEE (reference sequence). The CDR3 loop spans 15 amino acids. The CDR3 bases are TGTGCCAGCAGCCCCCCCGGGAGGGGATCGGATGGCCACACCTTC. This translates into CASSPPGRGSDGHTF.

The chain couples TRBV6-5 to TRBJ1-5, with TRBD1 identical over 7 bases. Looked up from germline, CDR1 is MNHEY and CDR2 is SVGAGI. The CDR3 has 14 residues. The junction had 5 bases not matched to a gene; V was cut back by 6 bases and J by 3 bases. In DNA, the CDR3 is TGTGCCAGCAGCCGGGGACAGCTCAATCAGCCCCAGCATTTT. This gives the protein CASSRGQLNQPQHF.

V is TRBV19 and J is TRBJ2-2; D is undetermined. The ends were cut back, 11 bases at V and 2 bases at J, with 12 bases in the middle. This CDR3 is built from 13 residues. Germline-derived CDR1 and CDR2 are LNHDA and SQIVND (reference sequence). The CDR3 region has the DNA TGTGCCTCGAGACGGATTAACACCGGGGAGCTGTTTTTT. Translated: CASRRINTGELFF.

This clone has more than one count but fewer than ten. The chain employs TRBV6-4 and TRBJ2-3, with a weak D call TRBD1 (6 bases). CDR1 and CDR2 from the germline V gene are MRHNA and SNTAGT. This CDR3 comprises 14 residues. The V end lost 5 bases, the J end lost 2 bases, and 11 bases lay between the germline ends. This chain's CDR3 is CASSNRDTTDTQYF. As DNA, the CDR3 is TGTGCCAGCAGTAATCGGGACACCACAGATACGCAGTATTTT.